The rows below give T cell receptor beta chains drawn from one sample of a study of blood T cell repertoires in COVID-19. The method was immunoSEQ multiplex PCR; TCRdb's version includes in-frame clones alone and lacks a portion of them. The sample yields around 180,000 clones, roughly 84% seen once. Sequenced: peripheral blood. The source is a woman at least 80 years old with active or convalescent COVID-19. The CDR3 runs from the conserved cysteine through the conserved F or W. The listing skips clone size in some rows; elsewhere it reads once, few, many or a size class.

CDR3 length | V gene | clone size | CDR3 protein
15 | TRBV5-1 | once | CASSLGTGKNEKLFF
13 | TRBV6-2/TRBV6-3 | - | CASSDRGRGEAFF
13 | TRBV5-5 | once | CASSWGQRNEQFF
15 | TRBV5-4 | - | CASRMGVRGNTEAFF
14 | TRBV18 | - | CASRPENYPGDQYF
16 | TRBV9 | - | CASSVSGRQKGNEQFF
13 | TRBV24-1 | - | CATSGQGTDTQYF
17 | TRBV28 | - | CASSPGFTGAVGNTIYF
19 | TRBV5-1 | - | CASSLDPRLAVTSYNEQFF
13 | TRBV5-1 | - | CASIPRGLDEQYF
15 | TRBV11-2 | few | CASSSPFGGSTEAFF
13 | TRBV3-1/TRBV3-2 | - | CASSPGQDYEQYF
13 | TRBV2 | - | CASSERWGERAFF
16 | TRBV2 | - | CASSEYAGLSGNTIYF
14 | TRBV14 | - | CASSRDRGSETQYF
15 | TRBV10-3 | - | CAINTGTLSGNTIYF
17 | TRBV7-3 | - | CASSPSSRAASYNEQFF
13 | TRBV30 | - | CAWSVGRDTEAFF
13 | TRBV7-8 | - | CASSTRDSTEAFF